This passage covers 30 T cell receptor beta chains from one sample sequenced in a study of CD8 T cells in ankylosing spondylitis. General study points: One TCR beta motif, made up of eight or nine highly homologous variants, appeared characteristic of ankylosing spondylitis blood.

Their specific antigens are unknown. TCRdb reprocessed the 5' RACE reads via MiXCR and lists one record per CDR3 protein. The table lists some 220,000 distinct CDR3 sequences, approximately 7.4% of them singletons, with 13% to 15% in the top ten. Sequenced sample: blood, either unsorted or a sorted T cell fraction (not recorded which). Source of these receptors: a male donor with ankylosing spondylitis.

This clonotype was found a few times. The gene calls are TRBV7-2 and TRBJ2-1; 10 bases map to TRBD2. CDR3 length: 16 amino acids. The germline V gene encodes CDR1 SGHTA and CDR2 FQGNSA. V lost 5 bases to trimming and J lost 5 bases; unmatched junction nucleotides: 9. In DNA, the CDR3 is TGTGCCAGCAGCCCCAGGGAGCGGGGGGGCCACAATGAGCAGTTCTTC. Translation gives CASSPRERGGHNEQFF.

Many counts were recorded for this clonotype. The CDR3, as DNA: TGTGCCAGCAGTTACTCGACGGGACACACCAACTACGAGCAGTACTTC. Translation gives CASSYSTGHTNYEQYF. The chain carries TRBV6-5 and TRBJ2-7; TRBD1 might be the D (6 bases). V gave up 0 bases and J gave up 3 bases, with 15 bases separating them. Germline CDR1 is MNHEY and CDR2 is SVGAGI. This CDR3 spans 16 amino acids.

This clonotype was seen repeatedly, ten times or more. DNA of the CDR3: TGTGCCAGCAGCACGCGACAGGGAGGAGAGACCCAGTACTTC. Encoded protein: CASSTRQGGETQYF. The J gene is TRBJ2-5, the V gene TRBV9; TRBD1 is a possible D gene (7 bases). V lost 4 bases to trimming and J lost 4 bases, with 14 bases between them. The CDR3 consists of 14 residues. Germline assignment: CDR1 SGDLS and CDR2 YYNGEE.

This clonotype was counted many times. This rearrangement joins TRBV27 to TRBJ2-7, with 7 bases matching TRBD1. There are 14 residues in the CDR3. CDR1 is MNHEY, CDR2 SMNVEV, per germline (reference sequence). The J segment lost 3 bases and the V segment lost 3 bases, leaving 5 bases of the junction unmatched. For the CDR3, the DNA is TGTGCCAGCAGTTTGGGACAGAGCATCTACGAGCAGTACTTC. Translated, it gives CASSLGQSIYEQYF.

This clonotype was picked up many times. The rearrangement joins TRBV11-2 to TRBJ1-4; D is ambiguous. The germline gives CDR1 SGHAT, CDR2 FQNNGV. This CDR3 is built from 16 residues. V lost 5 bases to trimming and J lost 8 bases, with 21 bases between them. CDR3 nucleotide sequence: TGTGCCAGCAGCCTCCTTGGGGTGGGAGAAGAGGAAAAACTGTTTTTT. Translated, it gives CASSLLGVGEEEKLFF.

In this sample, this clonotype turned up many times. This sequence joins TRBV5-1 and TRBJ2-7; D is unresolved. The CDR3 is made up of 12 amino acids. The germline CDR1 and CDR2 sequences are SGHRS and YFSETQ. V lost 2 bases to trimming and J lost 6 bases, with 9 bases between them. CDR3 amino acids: CASSFDIGEQYF. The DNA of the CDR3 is TGCGCCAGCAGCTTCGACATCGGCGAGCAGTACTTC.

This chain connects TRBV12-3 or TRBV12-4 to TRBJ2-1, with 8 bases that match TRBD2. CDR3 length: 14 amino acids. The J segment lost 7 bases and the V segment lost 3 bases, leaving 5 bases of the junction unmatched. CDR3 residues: CASSFGGASNEQFF. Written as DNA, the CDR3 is TGTGCCAGCAGTTTCGGGGGGGCCAGTAATGAGCAGTTCTTC.

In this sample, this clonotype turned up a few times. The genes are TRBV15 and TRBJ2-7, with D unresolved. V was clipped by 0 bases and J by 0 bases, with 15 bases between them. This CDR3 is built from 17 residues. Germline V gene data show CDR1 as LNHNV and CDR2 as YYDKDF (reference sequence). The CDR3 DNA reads TGTGCCACCAGCAGAGATGTAGGAAGCCAAATCTCCTACGAGCAGTACTTC. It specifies CATSRDVGSQISYEQYF.

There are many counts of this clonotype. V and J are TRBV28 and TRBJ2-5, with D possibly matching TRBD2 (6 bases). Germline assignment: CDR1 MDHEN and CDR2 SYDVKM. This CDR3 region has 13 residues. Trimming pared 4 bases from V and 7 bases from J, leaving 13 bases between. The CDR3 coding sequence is TGTGCCAGCAGTTCCGGGGGAAGGGGGACCCAGTACTTC. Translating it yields CASSSGGRGTQYF.

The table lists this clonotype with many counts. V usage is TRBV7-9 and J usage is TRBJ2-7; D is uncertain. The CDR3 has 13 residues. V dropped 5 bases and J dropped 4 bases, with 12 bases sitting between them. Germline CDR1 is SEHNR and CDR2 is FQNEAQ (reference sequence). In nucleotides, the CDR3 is TGTGCCAGCAGCCCCGCCAGAGCTTACGAGCAGTACTTC. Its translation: CASSPARAYEQYF.

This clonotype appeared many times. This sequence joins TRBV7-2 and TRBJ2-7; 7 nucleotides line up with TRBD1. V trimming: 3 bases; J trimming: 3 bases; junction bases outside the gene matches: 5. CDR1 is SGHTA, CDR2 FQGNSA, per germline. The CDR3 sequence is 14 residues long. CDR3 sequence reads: CASSFARGHYEQYF. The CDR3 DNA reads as TGTGCCAGCAGCTTTGCGAGGGGGCACTACGAGCAGTACTTC.

The CDR3 DNA is TGCAGCGTCCGAACCGGGACAGGGGACGAAAAACTGTTTTTT. This translates into CSVRTGTGDEKLFF. The chain combines TRBV29-1 with TRBJ1-4; 10 bases agree with TRBD1. The CDR3 runs to 14 residues. V shed 6 bases, J shed 8 bases, and the junction held 9 bases outside the gene matches. Germline-derived CDR1 and CDR2 are SQVTM and ANQGSEA.

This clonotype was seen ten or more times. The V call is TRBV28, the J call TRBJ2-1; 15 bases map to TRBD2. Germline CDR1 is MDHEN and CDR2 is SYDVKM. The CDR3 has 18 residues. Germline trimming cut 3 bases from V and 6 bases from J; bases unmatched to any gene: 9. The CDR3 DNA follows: TGTGCCAGCAGTTTGGGACTAGCGGGAGGTCTCAGTCCCAATGAGCAGTTCTTC. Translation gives CASSLGLAGGLSPNEQFF. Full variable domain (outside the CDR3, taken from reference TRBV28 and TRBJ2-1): DVKVTQSSRYLVKRTGEKVFLECVQDMDHENMFWYRQDPGLGLRLIYFSYDVKMKEKGDIPEGYSVSREKKERFSLILESASTNQTSMYLCASSLGLAGGLSPNEQFFGPGTRLTVL.

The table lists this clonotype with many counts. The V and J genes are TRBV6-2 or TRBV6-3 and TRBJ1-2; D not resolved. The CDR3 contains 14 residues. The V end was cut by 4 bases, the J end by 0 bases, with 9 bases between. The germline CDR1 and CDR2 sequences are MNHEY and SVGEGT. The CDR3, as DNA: TGTGCCAGCAGTTTAAGAGGATCTAACTATGGCTACACCTTC. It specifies CASSLRGSNYGYTF.

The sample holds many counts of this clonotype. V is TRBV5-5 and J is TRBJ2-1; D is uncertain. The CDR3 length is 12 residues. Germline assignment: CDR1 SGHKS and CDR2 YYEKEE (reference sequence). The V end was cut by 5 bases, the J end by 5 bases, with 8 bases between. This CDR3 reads CASRPANNEQFF. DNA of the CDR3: TGTGCCAGCAGACCCGCAAACAATGAGCAGTTCTTC.

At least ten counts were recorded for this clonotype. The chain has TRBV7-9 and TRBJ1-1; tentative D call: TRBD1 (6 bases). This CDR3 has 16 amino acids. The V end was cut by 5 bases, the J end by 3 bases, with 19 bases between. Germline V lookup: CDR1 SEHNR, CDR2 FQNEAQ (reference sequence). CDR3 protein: CASSPRGGSGYTEAFF. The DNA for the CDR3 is TGTGCCAGCAGCCCCAGGGGTGGGAGTGGGTACACTGAAGCTTTCTTT.

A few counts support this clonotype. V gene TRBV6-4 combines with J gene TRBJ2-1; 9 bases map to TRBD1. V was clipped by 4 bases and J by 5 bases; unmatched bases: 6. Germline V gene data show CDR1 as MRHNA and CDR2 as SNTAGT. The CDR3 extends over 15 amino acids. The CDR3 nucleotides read TGTGCCAGCAGTGGCGGACAGGGGCCCCACAATGAGCAGTTCTTC. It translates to CASSGGQGPHNEQFF.

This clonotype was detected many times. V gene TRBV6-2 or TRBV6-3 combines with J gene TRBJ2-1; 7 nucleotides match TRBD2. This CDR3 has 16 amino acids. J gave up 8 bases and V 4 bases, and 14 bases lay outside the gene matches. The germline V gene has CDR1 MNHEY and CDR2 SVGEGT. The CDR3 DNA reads TGTGCCAGCAGTTCCGGGACTATTTTGGTCTTGGATGAGCAGTTCTTC. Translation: CASSSGTILVLDEQFF.

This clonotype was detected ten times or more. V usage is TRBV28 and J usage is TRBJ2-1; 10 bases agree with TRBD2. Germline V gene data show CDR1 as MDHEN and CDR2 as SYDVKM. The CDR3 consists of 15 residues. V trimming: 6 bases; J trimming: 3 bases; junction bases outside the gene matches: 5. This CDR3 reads CASRPSGSSYNEQFF. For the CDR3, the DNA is TGTGCCAGCAGGCCTAGCGGGAGTAGCTACAATGAGCAGTTCTTC.

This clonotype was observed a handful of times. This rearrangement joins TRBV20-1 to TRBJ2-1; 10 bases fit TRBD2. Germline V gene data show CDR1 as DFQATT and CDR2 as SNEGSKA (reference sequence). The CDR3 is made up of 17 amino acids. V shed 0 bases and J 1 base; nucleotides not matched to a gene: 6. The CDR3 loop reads CSARDSWTSGSYNEQFF. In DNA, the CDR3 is TGCAGTGCTAGAGATAGTTGGACTAGCGGATCCTACAATGAGCAGTTCTTC.

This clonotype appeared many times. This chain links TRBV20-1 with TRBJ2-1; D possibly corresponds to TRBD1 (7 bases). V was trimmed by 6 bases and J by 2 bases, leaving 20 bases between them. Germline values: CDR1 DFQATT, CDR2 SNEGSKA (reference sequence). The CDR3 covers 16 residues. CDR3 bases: TGCAGTGCCCACCCAGGGGGAGGTGCGGCCTACAATGAGCAGTTCTTC. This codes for CSAHPGGGAAYNEQFF.

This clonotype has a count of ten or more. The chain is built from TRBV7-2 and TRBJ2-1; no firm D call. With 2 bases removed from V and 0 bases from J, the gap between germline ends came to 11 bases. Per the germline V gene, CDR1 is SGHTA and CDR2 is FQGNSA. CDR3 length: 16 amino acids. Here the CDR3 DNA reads TGTGCCAGCAGCTTACCTGAGCCAAGCTCCTACAATGAGCAGTTCTTC. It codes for CASSLPEPSSYNEQFF.

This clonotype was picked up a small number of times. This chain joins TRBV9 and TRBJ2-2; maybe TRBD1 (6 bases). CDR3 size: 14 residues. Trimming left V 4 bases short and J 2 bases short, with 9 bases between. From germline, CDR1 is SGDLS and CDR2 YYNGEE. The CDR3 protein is CASSPGTNTGELFF. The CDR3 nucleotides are TGTGCCAGCAGCCCCGGGACAAACACCGGGGAGCTGTTTTTT.

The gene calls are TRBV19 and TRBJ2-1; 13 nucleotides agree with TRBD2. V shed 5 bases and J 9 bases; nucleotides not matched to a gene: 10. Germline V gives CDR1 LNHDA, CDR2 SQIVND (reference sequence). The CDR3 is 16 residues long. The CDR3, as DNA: TGTGCCAGTAGTGTCCGGACTAGCGGGAGTATCGGTGAGCAGTTCTTC. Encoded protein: CASSVRTSGSIGEQFF.

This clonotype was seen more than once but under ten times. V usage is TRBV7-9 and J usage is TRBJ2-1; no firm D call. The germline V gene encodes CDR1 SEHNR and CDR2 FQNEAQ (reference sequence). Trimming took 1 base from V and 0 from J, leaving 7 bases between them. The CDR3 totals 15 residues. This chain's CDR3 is CASSLDLSSYNEQFF. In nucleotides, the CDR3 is TGTGCCAGCAGCTTAGATCTGAGCTCCTACAATGAGCAGTTCTTC.

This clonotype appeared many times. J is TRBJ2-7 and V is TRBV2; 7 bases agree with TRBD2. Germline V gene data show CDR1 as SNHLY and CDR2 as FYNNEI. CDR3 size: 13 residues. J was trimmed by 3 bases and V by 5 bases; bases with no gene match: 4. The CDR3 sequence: CASSSGLFYEQYF. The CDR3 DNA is TGTGCCAGCAGTTCGGGACTATTCTACGAGCAGTACTTC.

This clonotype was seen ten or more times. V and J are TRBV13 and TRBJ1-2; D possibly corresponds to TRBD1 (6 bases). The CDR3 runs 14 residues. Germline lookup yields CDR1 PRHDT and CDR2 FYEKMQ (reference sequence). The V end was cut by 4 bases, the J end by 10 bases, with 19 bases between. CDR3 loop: CASSSYQDSRYYTF. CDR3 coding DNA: TGTGCCAGCAGCTCTTACCAGGACAGCCGCTACTACACCTTC.

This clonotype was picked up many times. This CDR3 is CASSLSRPTGELFF. CDR3 DNA sequence: TGTGCCAGCAGCTTATCTCGACCGACCGGGGAGCTGTTTTTT. The chain links TRBV7-9 to TRBJ2-2; D remains ambiguous. Germline V gene data show CDR1 as SEHNR and CDR2 as FQNEAQ (reference sequence). V gave up 2 bases and J gave up 5 bases, with 9 bases separating them. The CDR3 extends over 14 amino acids. Variable domain in full (rest from reference TRBV7-9 and TRBJ2-2): DTGVSQNPRHKITKRGQNVTFRCDPISEHNRLYWYRQTLGQGPEFLTYFQNEAQLEKSRLLSDRFSAERPKGSFSTLEIQRTEQGDSAMYLCASSLSRPTGELFFGEGSRLTVL.

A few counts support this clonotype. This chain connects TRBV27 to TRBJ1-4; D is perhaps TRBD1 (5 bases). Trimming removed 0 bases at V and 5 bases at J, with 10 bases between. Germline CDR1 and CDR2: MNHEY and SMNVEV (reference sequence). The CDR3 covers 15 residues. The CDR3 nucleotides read TGTGCCAGCAGTTTATCCGGGACGGAGAATGAAAAACTGTTTTTT. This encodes CASSLSGTENEKLFF.

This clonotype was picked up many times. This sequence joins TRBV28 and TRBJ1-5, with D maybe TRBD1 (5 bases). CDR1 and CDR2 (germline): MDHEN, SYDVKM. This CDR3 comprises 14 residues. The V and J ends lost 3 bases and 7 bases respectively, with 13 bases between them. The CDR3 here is CASSFRANRQPQHF. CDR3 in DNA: TGTGCCAGCAGTTTCAGGGCCAACAGGCAGCCCCAGCATTTT.